This is a list of T cell receptor beta chains from one sample in a study of blood T cells in healthy people across ages. MiXCR, applied by TCRdb to the 5' RACE reads, yields one record per CDR3 protein. The repertoire holds some 1.5 million distinct CDR3 sequences, with roughly 43% as singletons. Sequencing input: blood. The receptors were sampled from a woman between 18 and 30 years old in good health. Both conserved end residues are part of each CDR3. The D gene is left open where the match is weak. Clone size is not always given. Where it is, it says once, few, many or a class for expanded clones.

size,V,J,D,DNA,CDR3
-,TRBV2,TRBJ1-2,-,TGTGCCAGCAGTGAAGGACAGTGGGGGAGTGGCTACACCTTC,CASSEGQWGSGYTF
-,TRBV7-3,TRBJ1-1,-,TGTGCCAGCAGCCCAATGGTTCGGGACCTGAACACTGAAGCTTTCTTT,CASSPMVRDLNTEAFF
-,TRBV30,TRBJ2-2,-,TGTGCCTGGAGTACCCCGGTAGCAAACACCGGGGAGCTGTTTTTT,CAWSTPVANTGELFF
-,TRBV4-3,TRBJ2-1,TRBD2,TGCGCCAGCAGCCGCCAGACTAGTAGCGGGTACAATGAGCAGTTCTTC,CASSRQTSSGYNEQFF
-,TRBV28,TRBJ2-2,TRBD2,TGTGCCAGCCGCCCTAGCGGGAGGGCCCGGAACACCGGGGAGCTGTTTTTT,CASRPSGRARNTGELFF
-,TRBV2,TRBJ2-5,TRBD2,TGTGCCAGCAGTGGGACTCTAGCGGCACAAGAGACCCAGTACTTC,CASSGTLAAQETQYF
-,TRBV18,TRBJ1-1,-,TGTGCCAGCTCACCCAAGGGGGTGAAGAACACTGAAGCTTTCTTT,CASSPKGVKNTEAFF
-,TRBV10-1,TRBJ2-5,-,TGCGCCAGCGGTTGCCGGAAGACCCAGTACTTC,CASGCRKTQYF
-,TRBV12-3/TRBV12-4,TRBJ1-3,-,TGTGCCAGCAGTTTGGGCCAGACCCTAGGAAACACCATATATTTT,CASSLGQTLGNTIYF
few,TRBV7-6,TRBJ2-5,TRBD1,TGTGCCAGCAGCTGGACAGGGAATGGAGAGACCCAGTACTTC,CASSWTGNGETQYF
-,TRBV20-1,TRBJ2-3,TRBD1,TGCAGTGCTATAGGACAGGGGGCGCGAACAGATACGCAGTATTTT,CSAIGQGARTDTQYF
-,TRBV29-1,TRBJ1-1,-,TGCAGCGTTGCTCTAAACACTGAAGCTTTCTTT,CSVALNTEAFF
-,TRBV18,TRBJ2-2,-,TGTGCCAGCTCATGGCTAACGGGGGCGCAAACCGGGGAGCTGTTTTTT,CASSWLTGAQTGELFF
few,TRBV12-3/TRBV12-4,TRBJ2-7,-,TGTGCCAGCAGTTTACCGAGGGGTTATGAGCAGTACTTC,CASSLPRGYEQYF
-,TRBV20-1,TRBJ2-7,TRBD2,TGCAGTGCTAGAGATCGACTAGCGGTTAACTACGAGCAGTACTTC,CSARDRLAVNYEQYF
once,TRBV4-3,TRBJ2-3,-,TGCGCCAGCAGCCAAGAGGGAGTGGGGGCCACAGATACGCAGTATTTT,CASSQEGVGATDTQYF
-,TRBV2,TRBJ2-3,TRBD2,TGTGCCAGCAGCCTCCCCCGAGATAGCGGGGGGGCCAAGGTTATAGATACGCAGTATTTT,CASSLPRDSGGAKVIDTQYF
-,TRBV9,TRBJ1-1,-,TGTGCCAGCAGCGTAGAAACAACTCAGAACACTGAAGCTTTCTTT,CASSVETTQNTEAFF
few,TRBV7-2,TRBJ1-5,TRBD1,TGTGCCAGCAGCAGGGGACAGGGGCGAATAAAACAGCCCCAGCATTTT,CASSRGQGRIKQPQHF
-,TRBV3-1,TRBJ2-5,TRBD2,TGTGCCAGCAGTAGCGGGACATGGGATGGAGAGACCCAGTACTTC,CASSSGTWDGETQYF
-,TRBV5-1,TRBJ1-2,-,TGCGCCAGCAGCTGGGAGGGCAGGGCCTATGGCTACACCTTC,CASSWEGRAYGYTF
-,TRBV4-1,TRBJ2-7,-,TGCGCCAGCAGCCAAGAAGTAAAGTACGAGCAGTACTTC,CASSQEVKYEQYF
once,TRBV12-3/TRBV12-4,TRBJ2-1,TRBD2,TGTGCCGTCAGCGTGGGGGTAGCGGGCTTCGAGCAGTTCTTC,CAVSVGVAGFEQFF
-,TRBV27,TRBJ2-7,-,TGTGCCAGCAGTTTAGGGGACAACTCGTACGAGCAGTACTTC,CASSLGDNSYEQYF
many,TRBV4-1,TRBJ2-3,-,TGCGCCAGCAGCTCCCGACTAGCACAGGGCCTAGATACGCAGTATTTT,CASSSRLAQGLDTQYF
-,TRBV25-1,TRBJ2-7,-,TGTGCCAGCAGTGAATACGGCTACCCCCCTGAGCAGTACTTC,CASSEYGYPPEQYF
few,TRBV7-6,TRBJ1-6,-,TGTGCCAGCCAATTAGTGGCAGGGGATTCACCCCTCCACTTT,CASQLVAGDSPLHF
-,TRBV6-2/TRBV6-3,TRBJ2-1,-,TGTGCCAGCAGTTACTGGGGGTCGTCCTACAATGAGCAGTTCTTC,CASSYWGSSYNEQFF
few,TRBV25-1,TRBJ1-1,-,TGTGCCAGCAGTGAATATAAGGGGAGAGGCACTGAAGCTTTCTTT,CASSEYKGRGTEAFF
-,TRBV29-1,TRBJ2-3,-,TGCAGCGTTGAAGGTATCGGTTTCTCAGATACGCAGTATTTT,CSVEGIGFSDTQYF
-,TRBV20-1,TRBJ1-1,-,TGCAGTGCTAGCGCCGGGGGCGCCACTGAAGCTTTCTTT,CSASAGGATEAFF
-,TRBV29-1,TRBJ2-2,-,TGCAGCGCCAGCCAAGTCACCGGGGAGCTGTTTTTT,CSASQVTGELFF
few,TRBV20-1,TRBJ2-1,TRBD1,TGCAGTGCTACGGGACAGGGATATTTTAGGTTCTTC,CSATGQGYFRFF
-,TRBV27,TRBJ1-1,-,TGTGCCAGCAGTTTTAACCCCTACGTGGGGGGGGCCGATACTGAAGCTTTCTTT,CASSFNPYVGGADTEAFF
few,TRBV6-6,TRBJ2-7,TRBD1,TGTGCCAGCAGAACTGACAGGGGGCTGACCTACGAGCAGTACTTC,CASRTDRGLTYEQYF
once,TRBV6-6,TRBJ2-3,-,TGTGCCAGCAGGGCCCGGGCGACAGATACGCAGTATTTT,CASRARATDTQYF
few,TRBV5-1,TRBJ2-7,-,TGCGCCAGCAGCTTGTTCTCATCGGCAGAATACTACGAGCAGTACTTC,CASSLFSSAEYYEQYF
many,TRBV12-3/TRBV12-4,TRBJ2-2,TRBD1,TGTGCCAGCAGCCCCGACAGGGCGAACACCGGGGAGCTGTTTTTT,CASSPDRANTGELFF
-,TRBV2,TRBJ2-7,TRBD2,TGTGCCAGCGGAAGACTAGCGGGGACCTACGAGCAGTACTTC,CASGRLAGTYEQYF
-,TRBV4-1,TRBJ2-3,-,TGCGCCAGCAGCCAAGGTGACGCCAGCACAGATACGCAGTATTTT,CASSQGDASTDTQYF
-,TRBV6-5,TRBJ2-7,-,TGTGCCAGCAGGGGACCTTTTCAAGAGCAGTACTTC,CASRGPFQEQYF
-,TRBV10-3,TRBJ2-1,TRBD2,TGTGCCATCAGCCAGCGGGGTGAGCAGTTCTTC,CAISQRGEQFF
-,TRBV4-1,TRBJ2-3,-,TGCGCCAGCAGCCCCTGGGCCGGCACAGATACGCAGTATTTT,CASSPWAGTDTQYF
-,TRBV20-1,TRBJ2-7,-,TGCAGTGCGCCGAAGGGCGGACTATACTACGAGCAGTACTTC,CSAPKGGLYYEQYF
-,TRBV7-2,TRBJ1-1,-,TGTGCCAGCAGGATAGGGTCGGCTATGAACACTGAAGCTTTCTTT,CASRIGSAMNTEAFF
-,TRBV5-1,TRBJ2-3,TRBD2,TGCGCCAGCAGCTTGGAGCCTAGCGGGGGCGGGGATACGCAGTATTTT,CASSLEPSGGGDTQYF
few,TRBV4-3,TRBJ2-7,-,TGCGCCAGCAGCCAAGATAGACAGATTTACTCCTACGAGCAGTACTTC,CASSQDRQIYSYEQYF
-,TRBV12-3/TRBV12-4,TRBJ2-1,-,TGTGCCAGCAGTTTACCCCCTGGCGGGAACGAGATTTACAATGAGCAGTTCTTC,CASSLPPGGNEIYNEQFF
few,TRBV24-1,TRBJ1-2,-,TGTGCCACCAGTGATGGGGACTTCTATGGCTACACCTTC,CATSDGDFYGYTF
-,TRBV20-1,TRBJ1-3,TRBD1,TGCAGTGCCCCGGGACAGGGAGACACCATATATTTT,CSAPGQGDTIYF